In this sample, the clone carrying this T cell receptor (beta chain) turned up a few times. The antigen remains undetermined. The entry originates in a study of graft-versus-host responses after intestinal transplantation. Points from the study as a whole: Peak levels of circulating GvH clones tracked with early post-transplant HvG declines. GvH clones turned up in recipient marrow; some had shown up first in ileum or blood. Individuals carrying graft-donor T cell macrochimerism showed high graft-versus-host to host-versus-graft clonal ratios in allografts.

TCRdb keeps only in-frame clones here, not all; method: immunoSEQ multiplex PCR. This sample has some 130,000 clones; approximately 92% occur once, and the top ten carry around 0.12%. V was clipped by 0 bases and J by 4 bases, with 16 bases between them. The germline gives CDR1 SGHNT, CDR2 YYREEE (reference sequence). The CDR3 covers 17 residues. The chain employs TRBV5-4 and TRBJ1-4; D not certain. The material sequenced was unstimulated CD4+ T cells sorted from spleen or lymph node cells, taken before intestinal transplant. The TCR sequence derives from a human donor who received an intestinal transplant. The CDR3 region is CASSLVAWLSNNEKLFF. The CDR3 nucleotides read TGTGCCAGCAGCTTGGTCGCTTGGCTTTCGAATAATGAAAAACTGTTTTTT.